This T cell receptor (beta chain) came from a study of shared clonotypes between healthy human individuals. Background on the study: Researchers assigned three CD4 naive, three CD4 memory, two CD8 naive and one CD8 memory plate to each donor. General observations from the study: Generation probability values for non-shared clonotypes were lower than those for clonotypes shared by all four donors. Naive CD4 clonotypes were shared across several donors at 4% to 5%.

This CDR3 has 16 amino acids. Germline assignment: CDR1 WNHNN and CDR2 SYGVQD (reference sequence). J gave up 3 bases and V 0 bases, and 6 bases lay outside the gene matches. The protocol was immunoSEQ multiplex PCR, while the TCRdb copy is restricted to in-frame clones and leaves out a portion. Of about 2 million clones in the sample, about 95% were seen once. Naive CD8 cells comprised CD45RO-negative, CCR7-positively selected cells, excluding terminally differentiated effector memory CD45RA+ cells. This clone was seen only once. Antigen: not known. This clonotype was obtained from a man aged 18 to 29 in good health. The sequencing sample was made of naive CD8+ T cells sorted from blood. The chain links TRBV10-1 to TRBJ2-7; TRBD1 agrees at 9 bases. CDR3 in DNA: TGCGCCAGCAGTGAGTCGGGGGACAGGGACGACTACGAGCAGTACTTC. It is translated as CASSESGDRDDYEQYF.